Listed here is a single T cell receptor (beta chain). Authors' processing steps: Reference gene primers were amplified, and this amplification served to estimate nucleated cell counts. TCRdb's copy holds only in-frame clones and misses some; the assay was immunoSEQ multiplex PCR. V and J calls and clone size are copied from that table; D and trimming were computed from the DNA. In the table there are about 180,000 clones, over 60% of which are singletons. This sample was included in a study of blood T cell repertoires in COVID-19. About the research overall: The cDNA or gDNA used as material had been derived from T cells, B-cell-depleted T cells, or PBMCs.

From germline, CDR1 is SGHRS and CDR2 YFSETQ. This CDR3 comprises 14 residues. J gave up 11 bases and V 3 bases, and 10 bases lay outside the gene matches. This receptor was identified in a woman in her 70s with acute or convalescent COVID-19. The chain links TRBV5-1 to TRBJ2-2; TRBD2 aligns across 7 bases. Input material: peripheral blood. CDR3: CASSSRGSGIELFF. In DNA form, the CDR3 reads TGCGCCAGCAGCTCGCGGGGGTCAGGGATCGAGCTGTTTTTT.